This T cell receptor beta chain derives from a study of cytomegalovirus exposure and HLA in healthy donors. The PCR had 60 Vbeta and 13 Jbeta primers. Sequencing was performed with immunoSEQ multiplex PCR; in TCRdb, only in-frame clones are kept and a portion is missing. The sample consists of roughly 80,000 clones, roughly 79% of them appearing once. The CDR3 extends over 15 amino acids. The J segment lost 7 bases and the V segment lost 0 bases, leaving 3 bases of the junction unmatched. Looked up from germline, CDR1 is SGDLS and CDR2 is YYNGEE. This sequence was found in a woman in her 30s in good health and CMV-seronegative. The sample was PBMCs. The chain uses TRBV9 and TRBJ2-1; 11 positions match TRBD2. The CDR3 loop is CASSVVAGGVNEQFF. The CDR3 DNA sequence: TGTGCCAGCAGCGTAGTAGCGGGAGGGGTGAATGAGCAGTTCTTC.